Listed here are 21 T cell receptor beta chains from one sample, sequenced in a study of naive and memory T cell subsets. An equimolar mix of two oligonucleotides served as the beta constant-region primer for TRBC1 and TRBC2. Nested alpha and beta constant-region primers with the SP2 primer drove four PCR rounds on ligated cDNA. Using its own MiXCR run on the UMI-ligation and nested PCR reads, TCRdb lists one record per CDR3 protein. The sample lists 80,000 or so distinct CDR3 sequences; 8% to 9.5% were seen once. The sample taken for sequencing was naive CD8+ T cells from blood. The receptors shown here come from a human donor in good health.

This clonotype showed up many times. The genes are TRBV2 and TRBJ2-1; D is perhaps TRBD2 (5 bases). CDR3 length equals 14 residues. V lost 6 bases and J lost 9, with 18 bases in between. Germline V gives CDR1 SNHLY, CDR2 FYNNEI. CDR3 sequence: CASSETPGVSEQFF. DNA of the CDR3: TGTGCCAGCAGCGAAACCCCCGGGGTGTCTGAGCAGTTCTTC.

This clonotype appeared many times. The rearrangement uses TRBV10-3 and TRBJ2-1, with 10 bases that match TRBD2. The CDR3 is 17 residues long. CDR1 and CDR2 (germline): ENHRY, SYGVKD. Trimming removed 5 bases from V and 4 bases from J; junction bases left unmatched: 11. The CDR3 DNA reads as TGTGCCATCAGTTCAGCGAACGGACTAGCGGTTTACAATGAGCAGTTCTTC. Protein: CAISSANGLAVYNEQFF.

In this sample, this clonotype turned up a few times. This chain connects TRBV12-3 or TRBV12-4 to TRBJ2-3; 8 nucleotides match TRBD1. V gave up 8 bases and J gave up 5 bases; unmatched junction bases: 15. The CDR3 length is 16 residues. The CDR3 coding sequence is TGTGCCAGCCTGTACGGATCGGCAGGGGGCAGAGATACGCAGTATTTT. Its protein product is CASLYGSAGGRDTQYF.

This clonotype was seen more than once but under ten times. The gene calls are TRBV7-9 and TRBJ2-5; D may correspond to TRBD1 or TRBD2 (5 bases each). Germline V gives CDR1 SEHNR, CDR2 FQNEAQ (reference sequence). The germline V and J ends were trimmed by 0 bases and 3 bases, with 8 bases remaining between them. The CDR3 contains 14 residues. The CDR3 nucleotides read TGTGCCAGCAGCTTAGCGGTGGGGGAAGAGACCCAGTACTTC. Protein product: CASSLAVGEETQYF.

Only a few counts were recorded for this clonotype. In DNA form, the CDR3 reads TGTGCCAGCAGTTTATCTCCAGGGGATTACCAAGAGACCCAGTACTTC. It yields the protein CASSLSPGDYQETQYF. The chain couples TRBV27 to TRBJ2-5, with D perhaps TRBD1 (6 bases). CDR3 length: 16 amino acids. Germline CDR1 reads MNHEY; CDR2 reads SMNVEV (reference sequence). V lost 0 bases and J 0 bases, leaving 11 bases between the germline ends.

This clonotype was seen repeatedly, ten times or more. The chain recombines TRBV27 with TRBJ2-1; D remains unclear. Germline V gene sequence: CDR1 MNHEY, CDR2 SMNVEV (reference sequence). The CDR3 runs to 16 residues. V lost 6 bases and J 0 bases, leaving 15 bases between the germline ends. The CDR3 region is CASRLKAVNSYNEQFF. Here the CDR3 DNA reads TGTGCCAGCAGACTAAAGGCGGTGAACTCCTACAATGAGCAGTTCTTC.

This clonotype was seen many times. The chain links TRBV7-9 to TRBJ1-2; TRBD1 aligns across 7 bases. The ends lost 5 bases at V and 5 bases at J; junction bases unmatched: 8. CDR1 and CDR2 from the germline V gene are SEHNR and FQNEAQ (reference sequence). The CDR3 sequence is 14 residues long. CDR3 sequence (DNA): TGTGCCAGCAGCCCCGAGGGGGACAGATATGGCTACACCTTC. This translates into CASSPEGDRYGYTF.

The V and J genes are TRBV29-1 and TRBJ2-1; 11 nucleotides agree with TRBD1. The CDR3 covers 15 residues. CDR1 is SQVTM and CDR2 is ANQGSEA in the germline V gene. Germline trimming cut 1 base from V and 2 bases from J; bases unmatched to any gene: 1. CDR3 DNA: TGCAGCGTTGAAGGGGGACAGGGGGCCTACAATGAGCAGTTCTTC. It encodes CSVEGGQGAYNEQFF.

This clonotype was counted between two and nine times. The chain carries TRBV27 and TRBJ2-1; 11 bases agree with TRBD2. Trimming took 1 base from V and 2 from J; bases not matched to a gene: 13. The CDR3 covers 20 residues. Germline V gene sequence: CDR1 MNHEY, CDR2 SMNVEV (reference sequence). In DNA, the CDR3 is TGTGCCAGCAGTTTATTGGTACAGGGGGGACTAGCGGCAACCTACAATGAGCAGTTCTTC. Protein: CASSLLVQGGLAATYNEQFF.

This sequence joins TRBV3-1 and TRBJ2-3; 11 bases line up with TRBD2. The germline gives CDR1 LGHDT, CDR2 YNNKEL (reference sequence). The trim removed 4 bases at V and 2 bases at J, leaving 5 bases unmatched. The CDR3 consists of 16 residues. CDR3 protein: CASSRLAGGSTDTQYF. Here the CDR3 DNA reads TGTGCCAGCAGCCGCCTAGCGGGAGGTTCCACAGATACGCAGTATTTT.

This clonotype appeared many times. This chain links TRBV12-3 or TRBV12-4 with TRBJ2-5; D is possibly TRBD2 (6 bases). Trimming removed 8 bases at V and 2 bases at J, with 15 bases between. This CDR3 is built from 14 residues. The CDR3 sequence: CASSPRDWQETQYF. In DNA form, the CDR3 reads TGTGCCAGCTCCCCCCGGGACTGGCAAGAGACCCAGTACTTC.

This clonotype has ten or more counts. For the CDR3, the DNA is TGTGCCAGCAGCCCCACCTCCTACGAGCAGTACTTC. Translated: CASSPTSYEQYF. The chain combines TRBV14 with TRBJ2-7; no firm D call. Germline V CDR1 and CDR2: SGHDN, FVKESK. This CDR3 spans 12 amino acids. V was cut by 4 bases and J by 0 bases, with 4 bases left in between.

This clonotype has just a few counts. The V call is TRBV28, the J call TRBJ2-1; 13 nucleotides line up with TRBD2. This CDR3 is 19 amino acids long. Germline V CDR1 and CDR2: MDHEN, SYDVKM. V was clipped by 5 bases and J by 7 bases; unmatched bases: 17. The CDR3 protein is CASSSPSRLAGGLHNEQFF. DNA of the CDR3: TGTGCCAGCAGTAGTCCGAGTCGACTAGCGGGAGGTTTGCATAATGAGCAGTTCTTC.

This clonotype was found a few times. The chain is built from TRBV29-1 and TRBJ2-7; D is perhaps TRBD1 or TRBD2 (5 bases each). V was cut by 4 bases and J by 3 bases, with 10 bases left in between. There are 12 residues in the CDR3. Germline CDR1 SQVTM, CDR2 ANQGSEA. For the CDR3, the DNA is TGCAGCGTTGGGGACGGAAACTACGAGCAGTACTTC. Encoded protein: CSVGDGNYEQYF.

This rearrangement joins TRBV28 to TRBJ1-5, with 7 bases that match TRBD1. The V gene end was trimmed by 6 bases and the J gene end by 6 bases; junction bases not matched to a gene: 11. In germline, CDR1 is MDHEN, CDR2 SYDVKM. CDR3 length: 15 amino acids. The CDR3 region is CASSKTGEFAQPQHF. The CDR3 DNA follows: TGTGCCAGCAGCAAAACAGGGGAATTTGCTCAGCCCCAGCATTTT. Full variable domain (missing parts from reference TRBV28 and TRBJ1-5): DVKVTQSSRYLVKRTGEKVFLECVQDMDHENMFWYRQDPGLGLRLIYFSYDVKMKEKGDIPEGYSVSREKKERFSLILESASTNQTSMYLCASSKTGEFAQPQHFGDGTRLSIL.

The chain joins TRBV29-1 to TRBJ2-1, with TRBD2 identical over 11 bases. The CDR3 length is 15 residues. J lost 4 bases, V lost 1 base, and 3 bases had no gene match. CDR1 and CDR2 (germline): SQVTM, ANQGSEA. CDR3 region: CSVEGLAGLYNEQFF. The CDR3 nucleotides are TGCAGCGTTGAAGGACTAGCGGGGCTATACAATGAGCAGTTCTTC.

The rearrangement links TRBV5-4 to TRBJ2-5, with 7 bases fitting TRBD2. Germline lookup yields CDR1 SGHNT and CDR2 YYREEE (reference sequence). V trimming: 1 base; J trimming: 5 bases; junction bases outside the gene matches: 11. CDR3 length: 16 residues. In DNA form, the CDR3 reads TGTGCCAGCAGCTTGCCCGGGAGGCCGATTAGGGAGACCCAGTACTTC. Its translation is CASSLPGRPIRETQYF. The variable domain in full, with the rest retrieved from reference TRBV5-4 and TRBJ2-5, is ETGVTQSPTHLIKTRGQQVTLRCSSQSGHNTVSWYQQALGQGPQFIFQYYREEENGRGNFPPRFSGLQFPNYSSELNVNALELDDSALYLCASSLPGRPIRETQYFGPGTRLLVL.

The chain employs TRBV4-2 and TRBJ2-3, with a weak D call TRBD2 (6 bases). The CDR3 contains 15 residues. The ends were cut back, 1 base at V and 2 bases at J, with 10 bases in the middle. In germline, CDR1 is LGHNA, CDR2 YNFKEQ. The CDR3 protein is CASSQVEGPTDTQYF. The CDR3 DNA reads as TGTGCCAGCAGCCAAGTGGAGGGCCCCACAGATACGCAGTATTTT.

As regards this clonotype: This may arise from a read error, as a much more abundant clone is one base away. V is TRBV6-1 and J is TRBJ1-5; no clear D. The germline V gene encodes CDR1 MNHNS and CDR2 SASEGT. This CDR3 is 15 amino acids long. CDR3 sequence reads: CTSRLRTDSNQPQHF. The CDR3 nucleotides read TGTACCAGCAGATTGAGGACGGATAGCAATCAGCCCCAGCATTTT.

V is TRBV7-9 and J is TRBJ2-3; D gene uncertain. Germline lookup yields CDR1 SEHNR and CDR2 FQNEAQ (reference sequence). CDR3 length equals 13 residues. V lost 6 bases and J lost 2, with 9 bases in between. CDR3 in DNA: TGTGCCAGCAGTAATCGGTACACAGATACGCAGTATTTT. Translation gives CASSNRYTDTQYF.

This clonotype was recorded many times. V gene TRBV7-9 combines with J gene TRBJ2-1; no reliable D call. The CDR3 consists of 13 residues. Trimming took off 1 base at V and 5 bases at J, with 6 bases between the two ends. From germline, CDR1 is SEHNR and CDR2 FQNEAQ (reference sequence). This CDR3 reads CASSLELNNEQFF. The CDR3 DNA follows: TGTGCCAGCAGCTTAGAACTGAACAATGAGCAGTTCTTC.